This TCR beta chain comes out of a study of CD8 T cells in ankylosing spondylitis. V lost 1 base, J lost 7 bases, and 12 bases lay in between. This CDR3 region has 14 residues. CDR1 is SGHRS, CDR2 YFSETQ, per germline. Ten or more counts support this clonotype. Antigen: not known. Study-wide results and caveats: Disease-linked clones were reportedly significantly enriched in matched ankylosing spondylitis synovial fluid.

TCRdb re-called the 5' RACE reads with MiXCR, one entry per CDR3 protein. The sample contains 250,000 to 300,000 distinct CDR3 sequences, roughly 18% of which appear only once. The chain combines TRBV5-1 with TRBJ2-1; D possibly matches TRBD1 or TRBD2 (5 bases each). The receptor's source is a male donor with ankylosing spondylitis or in good health (not recorded which). Sequencing used blood, either unsorted or a sorted T cell fraction (not recorded which). As DNA, the CDR3 is TGCGCCAGCAGCTTGTACGGGGCTGGGAATGAGCAGTTCTTC. The encoded protein is CASSLYGAGNEQFF.